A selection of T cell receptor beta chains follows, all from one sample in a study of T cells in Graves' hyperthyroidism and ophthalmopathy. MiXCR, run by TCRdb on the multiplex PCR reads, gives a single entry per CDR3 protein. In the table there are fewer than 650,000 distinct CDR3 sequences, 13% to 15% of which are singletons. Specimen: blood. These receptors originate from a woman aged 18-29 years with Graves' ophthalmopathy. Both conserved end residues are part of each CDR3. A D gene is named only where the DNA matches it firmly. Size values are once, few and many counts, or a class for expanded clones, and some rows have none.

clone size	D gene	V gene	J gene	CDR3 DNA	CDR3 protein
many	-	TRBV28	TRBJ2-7	TGTGCCAGCAGTTTACATGGCAGCTCCTACGAGCAGTACTTC	CASSLHGSSYEQYF
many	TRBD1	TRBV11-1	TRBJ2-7	TGTGCCAGCAGCTCCGGACAGGGGGCTCTCCTTAGCTCCTACGAGCAGTACTTC	CASSSGQGALLSSYEQYF
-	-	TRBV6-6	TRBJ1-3	TGTGCCAGCAGTTACACCAAAAATGGAAACACCATATATTTT	CASSYTKNGNTIYF
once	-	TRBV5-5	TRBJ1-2	TGTGCCAGCAGCTTGGTAGGTCGGGGGAACTATGGCTACACCTTC	CASSLVGRGNYGYTF
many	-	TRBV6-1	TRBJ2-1	TGTGCCAGCAACCCAGGAACTTACAATGAGCAGTTCTTC	CASNPGTYNEQFF
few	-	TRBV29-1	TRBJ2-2	TGCAGCGTGCTCTCCACCGGGGAGCTGTTTTTT	CSVLSTGELFF
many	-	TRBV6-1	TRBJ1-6	TGTGCCAGCAGTTCTACAGGGTCCTCACCCCTCCACTTT	CASSSTGSSPLHF
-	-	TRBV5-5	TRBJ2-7	TGTGCCAGCAGCCCCGAGAGGCCCAACGAGCAGTACTTC	CASSPERPNEQYF
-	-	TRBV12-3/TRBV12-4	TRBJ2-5	TGTGCCAGCAGTCCAGGGTGGGAGACCCAGTACTTC	CASSPGWETQYF
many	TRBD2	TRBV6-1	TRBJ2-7	TGTGCCAGCAACCCAGCGGGAGGGCCCTCTCCAATTTACGAGCAGTACTTC	CASNPAGGPSPIYEQYF
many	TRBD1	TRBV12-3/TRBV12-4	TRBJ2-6	TGTGCCAGCAGTCCCCGGACAGGATACTCTGGGGCCAACGTCCTGACTTTC	CASSPRTGYSGANVLTF
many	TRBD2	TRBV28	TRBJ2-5	TGTGCCAGCAGTTCCCGGGAGGGGAGGGAGACCCAGTACTTC	CASSSREGRETQYF
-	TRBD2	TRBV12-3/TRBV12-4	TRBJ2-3	TGTGCCAGCAGTTTTGCACTAGCGGGAGGTTGGGGCAGTTCAGATACGCAGTATTTT	CASSFALAGGWGSSDTQYF
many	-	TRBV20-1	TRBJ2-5	TGCAGTGCGGAGGGGGGAGTGGAGGAGACCCAGTACTTC	CSAEGGVEETQYF
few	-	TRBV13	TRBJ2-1	TGTGCCAGCAGCCTCCGCGGTAGCTGGGTTTCCTACAATGAGCAGTTCTTC	CASSLRGSWVSYNEQFF
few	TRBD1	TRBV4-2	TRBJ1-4	TGTGCCAGCAGCCCGACAGGGAGTGAAAAACTGTTTTTT	CASSPTGSEKLFF
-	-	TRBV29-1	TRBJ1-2	TGCAGCGTTAGCTCGGGGCCAGATGGCTACACCTTC	CSVSSGPDGYTF
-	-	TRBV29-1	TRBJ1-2	TGCAGCGTTGCCGATCAGAGGCAGGGGTATGGCTACACCTTC	CSVADQRQGYGYTF
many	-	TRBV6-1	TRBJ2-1	TGTGCCAGCGGAATGGGCCGCACCTGGAACAATGAGCAGTTCTTC	CASGMGRTWNNEQFF
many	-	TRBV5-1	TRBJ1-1	TGCGCCAGCAGCTTTACCCTGACAGGTACGCCTGAAGCTTTCTTT	CASSFTLTGTPEAFF
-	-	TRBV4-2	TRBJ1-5	TGTGCCAGCAGCCAAGTAGGTACCGCGGATCAGCCCCAGCATTTT	CASSQVGTADQPQHF
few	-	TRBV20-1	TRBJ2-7	TGCAGTGTTACGGACCCTCGTTCCTACGAGCAGTACTTC	CSVTDPRSYEQYF
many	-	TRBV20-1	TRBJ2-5	TGCAGTGCCTACCCTCCCGGGACTCAAGAGACCCAGTACTTC	CSAYPPGTQETQYF
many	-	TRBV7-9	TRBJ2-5	TGTGCCAGCAGCCGCAGAAGGACACTCCCGAGGGAGAGTGAGACCCAGTACTTC	CASSRRRTLPRESETQYF
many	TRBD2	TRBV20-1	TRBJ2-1	TGCAGTGCTAGAATCGGCGTCGCGGGAGGTGTTGGCAATGAGCAGTTCTTC	CSARIGVAGGVGNEQFF
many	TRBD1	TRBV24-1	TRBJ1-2	TGTGCCACCAGTGATTCAGGACAGGGGGCGCGGGATGGCTACACCTTC	CATSDSGQGARDGYTF
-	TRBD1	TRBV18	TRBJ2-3	TGTGCCAGCTCTCCGACAGGGGTCAATCAGCCCCAGTATTTT	CASSPTGVNQPQYF
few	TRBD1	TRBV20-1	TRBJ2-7	TGCAGTGCTAGTTTTACAGGGGTCGAAGGCGAGCAGTACTTC	CSASFTGVEGEQYF
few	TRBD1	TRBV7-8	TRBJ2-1	TGTGCCAGCAGCTTAGAGACAGGGCTCTACAATGAGCAGTTCTTC	CASSLETGLYNEQFF
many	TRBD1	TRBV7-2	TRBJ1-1	TGTGCCAGCAGCTTAGAGGGGGGTCGGAGGGGCGCAGGGGGCACTGAAGCTTTCTTT	CASSLEGGRRGAGGTEAFF
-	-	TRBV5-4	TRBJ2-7	TGTGCCAGCAGCCCAGACACTTCCTACGAGCAGTACTTC	CASSPDTSYEQYF
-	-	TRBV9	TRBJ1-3	TGTGCCAGCAGCGATACGGGGGCCATAACAATCTTTGGAAACACCATATATTTT	CASSDTGAITIFGNTIYF
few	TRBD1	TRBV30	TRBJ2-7	TGTGCCTGGAGTGGGGCAGGGGGAACCTACGAGCAGTACTTC	CAWSGAGGTYEQYF
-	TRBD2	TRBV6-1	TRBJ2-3	TGTGCCACCAGCTTGGCTAGCGGACCAGATACGCAGTATTTT	CATSLASGPDTQYF
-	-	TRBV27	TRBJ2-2	TGTGCCAGCGAAGGGACCCGAAGGGGCGGAACCGGGGAGCTGTTTTTT	CASEGTRRGGTGELFF
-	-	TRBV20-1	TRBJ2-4	TGCAGTGCTCCTTATCATGGGCAGAAAAACATTCAGTACTTC	CSAPYHGQKNIQYF
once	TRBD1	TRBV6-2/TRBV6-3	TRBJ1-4	TGTGCCAGCACCCACGCCCGAGCTTATCCGTTCGTCGGACAGGCGGGAAAGGAAAAACTGTTTTTT	CASTHARAYPFVGQAGKEKLFF
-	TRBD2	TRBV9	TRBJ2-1	TGTGCCAGCAGCCAAAGGCCACTAGCGGTACACAATGAGCAGTTCTTC	CASSQRPLAVHNEQFF
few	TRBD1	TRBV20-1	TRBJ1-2	TGCAGTGCTAGGGGCAGGGGGCAAGGCTACACCTTC	CSARGRGQGYTF
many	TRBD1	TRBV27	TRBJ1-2	TGTGCCAGCAGTTTTCTCGGTGGACAGGGGATATATGGCTACACCTTC	CASSFLGGQGIYGYTF
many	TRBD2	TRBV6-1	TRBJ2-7	TGTGCCAGCAGTTACGGGTCGGGAGGGGCGTACGAGCAGTACTTC	CASSYGSGGAYEQYF
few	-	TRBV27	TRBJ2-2	TGTGCCAGCAGTCTATTCCCCACCGGGGAGCTGTTTTTT	CASSLFPTGELFF
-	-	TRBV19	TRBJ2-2	TGTGCCAGTAGGCCCAGGGTCGGAGACACCGGGGAGCTGTTTTTT	CASRPRVGDTGELFF
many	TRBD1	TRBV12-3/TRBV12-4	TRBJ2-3	TGTGCCAGCAGTTTAATCAGGGGGCGAGACACAGATACGCAGTATTTT	CASSLIRGRDTDTQYF
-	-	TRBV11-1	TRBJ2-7	TGTGCCAGCAGCCGCCTCGGAACGGCCATTTACTACGAGCAGTACTTC	CASSRLGTAIYYEQYF
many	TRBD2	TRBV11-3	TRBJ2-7	TGTGCCAGCAGCTTAGATTGGGGCTTTCAGCGGGAGGACTCCTACGAGCAGTACTTC	CASSLDWGFQREDSYEQYF
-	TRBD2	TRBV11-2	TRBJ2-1	TGTGCCAGCAGCTTAGCCTCCTCTAGCGGAGGGCGCTCCTACAATGAGCAGTTCTTC	CASSLASSSGGRSYNEQFF
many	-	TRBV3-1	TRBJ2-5	TGTGCCAGCAGCCAAGGAGGCTTACTACAAGAGACCCAGTACTTC	CASSQGGLLQETQYF
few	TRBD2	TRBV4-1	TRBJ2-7	TGCGCCAGCAGCCAGAGGGCCGGGGGGTACGAGCAGTACTTC	CASSQRAGGYEQYF
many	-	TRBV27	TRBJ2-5	TGTGCCAGCAGTTTAACGCGGAGGAGTAGAGAGACCCAGTACTTC	CASSLTRRSRETQYF
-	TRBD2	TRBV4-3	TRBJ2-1	TGCGCCAGCAGCCAAGATGACTCACTAGCGGGGGACAATGAGCAGTTCTTC	CASSQDDSLAGDNEQFF
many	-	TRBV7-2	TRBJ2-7	TGTGCCAGCAGCTTTGAGTACGAGCAGTACTTC	CASSFEYEQYF
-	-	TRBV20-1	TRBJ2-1	TGCAGTGCGGGGCCCAACTACAATGAGCAGTTCTTC	CSAGPNYNEQFF
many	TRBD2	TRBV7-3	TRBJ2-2	TGTGCCAGCAGCTTGACTAGCGGGAGGGGCACCGGGGAGCTGTTTTTT	CASSLTSGRGTGELFF
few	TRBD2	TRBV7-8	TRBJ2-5	TGTGCCAGCAGCTCCGGGCTAGCGGGAGGTCATGAGACCCAGTACTTC	CASSSGLAGGHETQYF
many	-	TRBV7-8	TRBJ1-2	TGTGCCAGCAGCTCCGGGACACTTTATGGCTACACCTTC	CASSSGTLYGYTF
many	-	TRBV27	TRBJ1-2	TGTGCCAGCAGTTTAAGGGGGGTCCGATATGGCTACACCTTC	CASSLRGVRYGYTF